This T cell receptor beta chain stems from a study of technical replicates of blood from a handful of donors. Germline assignment: CDR1 LGHNA and CDR2 YSLEER. This CDR3 is 19 amino acids long. V was trimmed by 0 bases and J by 0 bases, leaving 17 bases between them. Only in-frame clones appear in the TCRdb table, and some are missing; sequencing was by immunoSEQ multiplex PCR. This sample has under 65,000 clones, with roughly 92% found just once. The TCR was taken from a human donor in good health. Some clones in this sample may be carry-over from other donors' samples. The V call is TRBV4-3, the J call TRBJ1-4; TRBD1 might be the D (6 bases). The sample taken for sequencing was PBMCs. CDR3 protein: CASSQDGQGSPTTNEKLFF. CDR3 bases: TGCGCCAGCAGCCAAGACGGGCAGGGGTCTCCTACAACTAATGAAAAACTGTTTTTT.